This record covers a single TCR beta chain. Its specificity is unknown. Antigen-specific CD4+ T cells expanded by the ViraFEST assay with viral peptide pools were then sequenced. The authors isolated CD4+ T cells after roughly eleven days of culture. The vaccine recipients had no prior SARS-CoV-2 infection, with negative nucleocapsid antibodies. With around 9.4 ug/ml peptides and 9.5 to 10 IU/ml IL-2, around 2.1 million PBMC per well were cultured. This table comes from immunoSEQ multiplex PCR, and its TCRdb copy is limited to in-frame clones, with some not included. The sample yields about 27,000 clones, about 70% seen once. The sample comes from a study of vaccination effects on CD4 cells after COVID-19. Study-level findings and limits: Clones from infection and from vaccination both contracted markedly late after vaccination. Relatively few convalescent patients took part in the study, which had no early post-infection timepoints.

Trimming removed 0 bases from V and 8 bases from J, with 13 bases in between. The CDR3 totals 15 residues. Germline CDR1 SGHAT, CDR2 FQNNGV. This sequence was found in a human donor who received a COVID-19 vaccine. This sequence joins TRBV11-2 and TRBJ2-2; weak D call: TRBD1 (6 bases). The input for sequencing was CD4+ T cells from PBMCs cultured with SARS-CoV-2 spike peptides, taken before COVID-19 vaccination. The CDR3 region is CASSLEGSGVGELFF. As DNA, the CDR3 is TGTGCCAGCAGCTTAGAAGGTTCAGGGGTGGGGGAGCTGTTTTTT.